The rows below give T cell receptor beta chains drawn from one sample of a study of identical twins. TCRdb re-called the 5' RACE reads through MiXCR, storing one row per CDR3 protein. This table has about 460,000 distinct CDR3 sequences, 11% to 15% appearing once. A further study also used this sample, focusing on yellow fever vaccine responses in identical twins.

Sequencing was performed on CD4+ T cells sorted from blood. These receptors originate from a woman aged 18-29 years in good health. The CDR3 runs from the conserved cysteine through the conserved F or W. The order of the fields is D gene, clone size, V gene, J gene, CDR3 protein, CDR3 DNA. The D gene is left open where the match is weak. Where a row states a size, it is once, few, many or the class of an expanded clone; other rows omit it.

D gene: TRBD2; clone size: few; V gene: TRBV20-1; J gene: TRBJ2-1; CDR3 protein: CSAIIAREGYNEQFF; CDR3 DNA: TGCAGTGCCATCATCGCGCGGGAGGGATACAATGAGCAGTTCTTC
D gene: TRBD1; clone size: .; V gene: TRBV5-1; J gene: TRBJ2-7; CDR3 protein: CASSPGTGGLGQYF; CDR3 DNA: TGCGCCAGCAGCCCCGGGACAGGGGGCCTAGGGCAGTACTTC
D gene: TRBD1; clone size: .; V gene: TRBV20-1; J gene: TRBJ2-3; CDR3 protein: CSARDAAGQGADTQYF; CDR3 DNA: TGCAGTGCTCGAGATGCGGCGGGACAGGGGGCAGATACGCAGTATTTT
D gene: TRBD1; clone size: .; V gene: TRBV20-1; J gene: TRBJ2-4; CDR3 protein: CSAFRDRTLAKNIQYF; CDR3 DNA: TGCAGTGCCTTCCGGGACAGAACCTTAGCCAAAAACATTCAGTACTTC
D gene: .; clone size: .; V gene: TRBV12-3/TRBV12-4; J gene: TRBJ2-5; CDR3 protein: CASSFVGKETQYF; CDR3 DNA: TGTGCCAGCAGTTTTGTGGGGAAAGAGACCCAGTACTTC
D gene: .; clone size: .; V gene: TRBV11-2; J gene: TRBJ2-1; CDR3 protein: CASSPSLGAKSNEQFF; CDR3 DNA: TGTGCCAGCAGCCCATCATTAGGTGCCAAAAGCAATGAGCAGTTCTTC
D gene: .; clone size: .; V gene: TRBV20-1; J gene: TRBJ2-2; CDR3 protein: CSARVPDSQNTGELFF; CDR3 DNA: TGCAGTGCTAGAGTTCCTGATTCCCAAAACACCGGGGAGCTGTTTTTT
D gene: .; clone size: .; V gene: TRBV7-2; J gene: TRBJ2-7; CDR3 protein: CASRMGHSSYEQYF; CDR3 DNA: TGTGCCAGCAGGATGGGACACAGCTCCTACGAGCAGTACTTC
D gene: TRBD2; clone size: few; V gene: TRBV25-1; J gene: TRBJ2-3; CDR3 protein: CASSPRGRGGGDTQYF; CDR3 DNA: TGTGCCAGCAGTCCTCGGGGGCGGGGGGGAGGAGATACGCAGTATTTT
D gene: .; clone size: few; V gene: TRBV10-3; J gene: TRBJ2-4; CDR3 protein: CAFGAAGAKNIQYF; CDR3 DNA: TGTGCCTTCGGGGCGGCAGGAGCCAAAAACATTCAGTACTTC
D gene: .; clone size: few; V gene: TRBV12-3/TRBV12-4; J gene: TRBJ2-3; CDR3 protein: CASSFLAGGADTQYF; CDR3 DNA: .
D gene: .; clone size: .; V gene: TRBV21-1; J gene: TRBJ2-1; CDR3 protein: CASSPPDPGPSPYNEQFF; CDR3 DNA: TGTGCCAGCAGCCCTCCGGATCCGGGACCCAGTCCCTACAATGAGCAGTTCTTC
D gene: .; clone size: many; V gene: TRBV6-2/TRBV6-3; J gene: TRBJ2-2; CDR3 protein: CASRRPGTTGELFF; CDR3 DNA: TGTGCCAGCAGACGCCCGGGGACCACCGGGGAGCTGTTTTTT
D gene: TRBD2; clone size: many; V gene: TRBV5-1; J gene: TRBJ2-1; CDR3 protein: CASSFNSGKGEQFF; CDR3 DNA: TGCGCCAGCAGCTTTAATAGCGGGAAGGGTGAGCAGTTCTTC
D gene: .; clone size: few; V gene: TRBV7-2; J gene: TRBJ2-7; CDR3 protein: CASSLAAKSYEQYF; CDR3 DNA: TGTGCCAGCAGCTTAGCGGCGAAATCCTACGAGCAGTACTTC
D gene: .; clone size: .; V gene: TRBV6-2/TRBV6-3; J gene: TRBJ2-1; CDR3 protein: CASSYEGLGAYEQFF; CDR3 DNA: TGTGCCAGCAGTTACGAGGGACTCGGGGCTTATGAGCAGTTCTTC
D gene: .; clone size: many; V gene: TRBV6-5; J gene: TRBJ1-2; CDR3 protein: CASSYSPRRTLARYGYTF; CDR3 DNA: TGTGCCAGCAGTTACTCGCCCAGGCGTACCCTAGCCCGCTATGGCTACACCTTC
D gene: .; clone size: .; V gene: TRBV20-1; J gene: TRBJ2-7; CDR3 protein: CSARRGGNLWEQYF; CDR3 DNA: TGCAGTGCTAGGCGAGGCGGGAATCTTTGGGAGCAGTACTTC
D gene: .; clone size: few; V gene: TRBV27; J gene: TRBJ2-2; CDR3 protein: CASSLTLGHSNTGELFF; CDR3 DNA: TGTGCCAGCAGCCTAACGTTAGGACATTCGAACACCGGGGAGCTGTTTTTT
D gene: TRBD2; clone size: few; V gene: TRBV20-1; J gene: TRBJ2-3; CDR3 protein: CSAKSGLATTDTQYF; CDR3 DNA: TGCAGTGCCAAATCCGGACTAGCGACAACCGATACGCAGTATTTT
D gene: .; clone size: few; V gene: TRBV7-2; J gene: TRBJ2-5; CDR3 protein: CASSLIRGFGQETQYF; CDR3 DNA: TGTGCCAGCAGCTTAATAAGGGGGTTTGGACAAGAGACCCAGTACTTC
D gene: .; clone size: many; V gene: TRBV12-3/TRBV12-4; J gene: TRBJ1-5; CDR3 protein: CASSSQTGPSGPQHF; CDR3 DNA: TGTGCCAGCAGTTCACAGACCGGGCCCTCGGGGCCCCAGCATTTT
D gene: .; clone size: .; V gene: TRBV29-1; J gene: TRBJ2-3; CDR3 protein: CSVEGRGVSDTQYF; CDR3 DNA: TGCAGCGTTGAGGGCAGGGGGGTTTCAGATACGCAGTATTTT
D gene: .; clone size: .; V gene: TRBV18; J gene: TRBJ2-5; CDR3 protein: CASSPKGQETQYF; CDR3 DNA: TGTGCCAGCTCACCGAAAGGGCAAGAGACCCAGTACTTC
D gene: .; clone size: .; V gene: TRBV3-1; J gene: TRBJ1-4; CDR3 protein: CASSQGGPRLFF; CDR3 DNA: TGTGCCAGCAGCCAAGGGGGCCCTCGATTGTTTTTT
D gene: .; clone size: few; V gene: TRBV7-6; J gene: TRBJ2-2; CDR3 protein: CASSLRDKTGELFF; CDR3 DNA: TGTGCCAGCAGCTTGCGAGACAAAACCGGGGAGCTGTTTTTT
D gene: .; clone size: .; V gene: TRBV4-1; J gene: TRBJ2-7; CDR3 protein: CASSQGSDSSYEQYF; CDR3 DNA: TGCGCCAGCAGCCAAGGGTCGGACAGCTCCTACGAGCAGTACTTC
D gene: TRBD1; clone size: few; V gene: TRBV7-8; J gene: TRBJ2-1; CDR3 protein: CASSFPFGTVNEQFF; CDR3 DNA: TGTGCCAGCAGCTTCCCTTTCGGGACAGTCAATGAGCAGTTCTTC
D gene: .; clone size: few; V gene: TRBV12-3/TRBV12-4; J gene: TRBJ1-6; CDR3 protein: CASSQRAGTSSPLHF; CDR3 DNA: TGTGCCAGCAGCCAAAGGGCAGGGACGTCTTCACCCCTCCACTTT